A selection of T cell receptor beta chains follows, all from one sample in a study of technical replicates of blood from a handful of donors. Libraries were prepared by immunoSEQ multiplex PCR; TCRdb keeps only in-frame clonotypes and omits some of them. The profile shows around 90,000 clones, roughly 94% of them singletons. Sequenced: T cells isolated from PBMCs. The receptors stem from a human donor in good health. The CDR3 runs from the conserved cysteine through the conserved F or W. A D gene is named only where the DNA matches it firmly. Where a row states a size, it is once, few, many or the class of an expanded clone; other rows omit it.

v_gene	j_gene	d_gene	abundance	CDR3aa	CDR3nt
TRBV6-5	TRBJ1-1	.	.	CASRSAAEAFF	TGTGCCAGCAGGAGTGCGGCTGAAGCTTTCTTT
TRBV6-5	TRBJ2-1	TRBD2	.	CASMRGAPPNEQFF	TGTGCCAGCATGCGGGGGGCGCCGCCCAATGAGCAGTTCTTC
TRBV29-1	TRBJ1-1	.	.	CSAGGHPGIVEAFF	TGCAGCGCCGGGGGGCACCCGGGGATAGTTGAAGCTTTCTTT
TRBV9	TRBJ2-1	TRBD1	.	CASSAKVGTGGLSSYNEQFF	TGTGCCAGCAGCGCAAAGGTCGGGACAGGGGGCTTAAGCTCCTACAATGAGCAGTTCTTC
TRBV19	TRBJ1-2	TRBD1	.	CASSEGTGGNYGYTF	TGTGCCAGTAGTGAAGGGACAGGGGGTAACTATGGCTACACCTTC
TRBV11-1	TRBJ2-2	TRBD2	.	CASSFSGGANTGELFF	TGTGCCAGCAGCTTCAGCGGGGGTGCGAACACCGGGGAGCTGTTTTTT
TRBV6-5	TRBJ2-3	.	.	CASRSAQGQDTQYF	TGTGCCAGCAGGTCAGCCCAGGGGCAGGATACGCAGTATTTT
TRBV4-1	TRBJ1-1	TRBD1	.	CASSQGRQGRTNTEAFF	TGCGCCAGCAGCCAAGGCCGACAGGGGAGGACAAACACTGAAGCTTTCTTT
TRBV6-4	TRBJ2-2	.	.	CASRENTGELFF	TGTGCCAGCCGCGAAAACACCGGGGAGCTGTTTTTT
TRBV19	TRBJ2-6	.	.	CASSIVHSGANVLTF	TGTGCCAGTAGTATAGTACACTCTGGGGCCAACGTCCTGACTTTC
TRBV4-1	TRBJ2-3	.	.	CASSHIETSTDTQYF	TGCGCCAGCAGCCATATCGAGACTAGCACAGATACGCAGTATTTT
TRBV6-1	TRBJ1-2	TRBD1	.	CASSEEAGTGSLGYTF	TGTGCCAGCAGTGAAGAGGCCGGGACAGGGTCATTAGGCTACACCTTC
TRBV13	TRBJ2-7	.	.	CASSLGLDSLYEQYF	TGTGCCAGCAGCTTAGGTTTGGACAGCCTCTACGAGCAGTACTTC
TRBV9	TRBJ2-3	.	once	CASSVAGEPVTDTQYF	TGTGCCAGCAGCGTAGCTGGGGAGCCCGTGACAGATACGCAGTATTTT
TRBV7-9	TRBJ2-7	TRBD2	once	CASSFGGGRTYEQYF	TGTGCCAGCAGCTTTGGCGGGGGGCGAACCTACGAGCAGTACTTC
TRBV5-1	TRBJ2-3	TRBD1	.	CASGPGQGADTQYF	TGCGCCAGCGGCCCGGGACAGGGGGCAGATACGCAGTATTTT
TRBV4-1	TRBJ2-7	TRBD1	once	CASSHLPGQGAYEQYF	TGCGCCAGCAGCCACCTCCCGGGACAGGGGGCTTACGAGCAGTACTTC
TRBV19	TRBJ2-1	TRBD2	.	CASSPRGDPRYHEQFF	TGTGCCAGTAGTCCACGGGGGGACCCACGGTACCATGAGCAGTTCTTC
TRBV30	TRBJ2-2	.	few	CAWSVRGVSTGELFF	TGTGCCTGGAGTGTACGCGGGGTGAGCACCGGGGAGCTGTTTTTT
TRBV7-3	TRBJ2-5	.	.	CASSLVGIGLQETQYF	TGTGCCAGCAGCTTAGTGGGGATTGGACTCCAAGAGACCCAGTACTTC
TRBV30	TRBJ2-7	TRBD1	.	CAWSPILGTEETYEQYF	TGTGCCTGGAGCCCAATCCTTGGGACAGAGGAAACCTACGAGCAGTACTTC
TRBV19	TRBJ2-3	TRBD2	.	CASSMGAGETDTQYF	TGTGCCAGTAGTATGGGAGCGGGGGAAACAGATACGCAGTATTTT
TRBV7-8	TRBJ1-4	TRBD1	.	CASSSRPGTAVKLFF	TGTGCCAGCAGCTCCCGCCCCGGGACAGCTGTAAAACTGTTTTTT
TRBV27	TRBJ2-5	TRBD2	.	CASSPGGPRETQYF	TGTGCCAGCAGTCCGGGGGGGCCCCGTGAGACCCAGTACTTC
TRBV10-3	TRBJ2-3	.	.	CAISEGVDTQYF	TGTGCCATCAGTGAGGGAGTAGATACGCAGTATTTT
TRBV11-3	TRBJ2-7	TRBD2	.	CASSFRLALNYEQYF	TGTGCCAGCAGTTTTAGACTAGCCCTTAACTACGAGCAGTACTTC